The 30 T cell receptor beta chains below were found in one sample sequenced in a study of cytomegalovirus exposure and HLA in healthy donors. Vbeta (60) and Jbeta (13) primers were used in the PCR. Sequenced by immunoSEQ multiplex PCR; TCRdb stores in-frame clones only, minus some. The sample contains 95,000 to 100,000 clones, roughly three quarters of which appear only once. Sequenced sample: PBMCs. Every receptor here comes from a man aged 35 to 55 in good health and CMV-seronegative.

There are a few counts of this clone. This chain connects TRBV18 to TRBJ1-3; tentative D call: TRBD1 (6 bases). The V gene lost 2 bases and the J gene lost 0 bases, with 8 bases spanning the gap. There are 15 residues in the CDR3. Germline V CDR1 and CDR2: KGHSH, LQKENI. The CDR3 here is CASSPDRSSGNTIYF. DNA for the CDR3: TGTGCCAGCTCACCAGACAGGAGCTCTGGAAACACCATATATTTT.

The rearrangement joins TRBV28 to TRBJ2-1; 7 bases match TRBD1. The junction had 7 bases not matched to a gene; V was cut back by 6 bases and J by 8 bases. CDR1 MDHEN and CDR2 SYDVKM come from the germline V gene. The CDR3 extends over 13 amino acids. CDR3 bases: TGTGCCAGCAGAACGACAGGGAGATATGAGCAGTTCTTC. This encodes CASRTTGRYEQFF.

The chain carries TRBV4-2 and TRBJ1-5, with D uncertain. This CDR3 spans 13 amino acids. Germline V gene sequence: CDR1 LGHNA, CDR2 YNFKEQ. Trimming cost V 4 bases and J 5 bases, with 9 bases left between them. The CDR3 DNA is TGTGCCAGCAGCCCGCAACGGGATCAGCCCCAGCATTTT. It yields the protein CASSPQRDQPQHF.

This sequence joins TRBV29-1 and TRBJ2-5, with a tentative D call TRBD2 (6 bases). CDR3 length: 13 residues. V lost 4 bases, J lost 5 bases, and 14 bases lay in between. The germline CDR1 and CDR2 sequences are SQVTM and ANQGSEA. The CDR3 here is CSVGSGGWETQYF. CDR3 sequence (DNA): TGCAGCGTTGGGTCCGGGGGTTGGGAGACCCAGTACTTC.

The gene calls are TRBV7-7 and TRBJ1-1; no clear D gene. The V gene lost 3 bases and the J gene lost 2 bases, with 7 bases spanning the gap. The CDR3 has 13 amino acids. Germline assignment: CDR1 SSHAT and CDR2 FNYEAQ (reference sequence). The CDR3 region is CASSFDKNTEAFF. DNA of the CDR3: TGTGCCAGCAGCTTCGACAAAAACACTGAAGCTTTCTTT. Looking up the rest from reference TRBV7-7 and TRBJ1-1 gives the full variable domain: GAGVSQSPRYKVTKRGQDVTLRCDPISSHATLYWYQQALGQGPEFLTYFNYEAQPDKSGLPSDRFSAERPEGSISTLTIQRTEQRDSAMYRCASSFDKNTEAFFGQGTRLTVV.

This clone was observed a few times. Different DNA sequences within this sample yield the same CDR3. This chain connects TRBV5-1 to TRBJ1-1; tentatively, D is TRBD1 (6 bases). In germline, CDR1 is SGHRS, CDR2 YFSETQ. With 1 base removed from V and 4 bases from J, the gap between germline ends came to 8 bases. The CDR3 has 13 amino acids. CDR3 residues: CASSLRGGTEAFF. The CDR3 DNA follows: TGCGCCAGCAGCTTGAGGGGGGGCACTGAAGCTTTCTTT.

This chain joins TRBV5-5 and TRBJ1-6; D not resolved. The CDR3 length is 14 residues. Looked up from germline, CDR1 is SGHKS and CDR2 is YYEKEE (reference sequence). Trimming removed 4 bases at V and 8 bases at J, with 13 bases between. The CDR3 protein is CASSPEDGDSPLHF. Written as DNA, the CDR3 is TGTGCCAGCAGCCCTGAAGACGGGGATTCACCCCTCCACTTT.

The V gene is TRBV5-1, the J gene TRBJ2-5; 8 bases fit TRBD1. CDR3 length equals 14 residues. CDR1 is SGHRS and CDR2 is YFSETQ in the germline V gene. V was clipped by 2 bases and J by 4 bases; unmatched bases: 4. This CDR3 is CASSLPQGGETQYF. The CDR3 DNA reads TGCGCCAGCAGCTTACCACAGGGGGGAGAGACCCAGTACTTC.

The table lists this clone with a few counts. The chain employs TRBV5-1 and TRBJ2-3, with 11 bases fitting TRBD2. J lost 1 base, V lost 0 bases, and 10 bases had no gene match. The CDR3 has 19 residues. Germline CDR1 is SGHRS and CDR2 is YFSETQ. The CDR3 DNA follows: TGCGCCAGCAGCTTGGCCGGTAGCGGGGGGGAGTCGGGCACAGATACGCAGTATTTT. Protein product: CASSLAGSGGESGTDTQYF.

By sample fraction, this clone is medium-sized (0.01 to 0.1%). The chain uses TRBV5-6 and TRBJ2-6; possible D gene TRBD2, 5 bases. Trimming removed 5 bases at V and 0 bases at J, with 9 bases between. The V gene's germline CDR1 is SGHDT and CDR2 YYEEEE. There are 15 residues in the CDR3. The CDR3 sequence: CASRYGISGANVLTF. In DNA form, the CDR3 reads TGTGCCAGCAGATACGGGATCTCTGGGGCCAACGTCCTGACTTTC.

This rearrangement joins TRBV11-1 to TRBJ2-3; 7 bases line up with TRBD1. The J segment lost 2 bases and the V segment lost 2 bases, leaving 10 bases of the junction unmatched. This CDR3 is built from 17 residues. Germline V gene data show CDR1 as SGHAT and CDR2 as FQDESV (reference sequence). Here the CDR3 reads CASSLYRGESPTDTQYF. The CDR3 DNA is TGTGCCAGCAGCTTATACAGGGGTGAGAGCCCCACAGATACGCAGTATTTT.

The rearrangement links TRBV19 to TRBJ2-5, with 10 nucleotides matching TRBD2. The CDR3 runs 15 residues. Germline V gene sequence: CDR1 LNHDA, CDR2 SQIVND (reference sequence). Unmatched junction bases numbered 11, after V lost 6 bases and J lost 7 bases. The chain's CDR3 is CASSESGGAYGTQYF. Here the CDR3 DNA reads TGTGCCAGTAGCGAAAGCGGGGGGGCCTATGGGACCCAGTACTTC.

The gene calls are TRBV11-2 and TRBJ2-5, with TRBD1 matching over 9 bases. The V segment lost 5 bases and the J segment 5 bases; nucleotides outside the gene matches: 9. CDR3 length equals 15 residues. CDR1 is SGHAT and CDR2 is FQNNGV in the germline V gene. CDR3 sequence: CASSPRTGAHETQYF. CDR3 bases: TGTGCCAGCAGCCCAAGGACAGGGGCCCATGAGACCCAGTACTTC.

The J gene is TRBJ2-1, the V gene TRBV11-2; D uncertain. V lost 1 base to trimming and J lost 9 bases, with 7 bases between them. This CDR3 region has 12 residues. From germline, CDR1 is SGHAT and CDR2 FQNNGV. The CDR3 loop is CASSLGGSEQFF. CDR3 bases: TGTGCCAGCAGCTTAGGTGGCAGTGAGCAGTTCTTC.

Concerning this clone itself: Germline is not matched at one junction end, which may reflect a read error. The DNA for the CDR3 is TGTGCCAGCAGCTACAACACCGGGGGGCTGTTTTTT. It specifies CASSYNTGGLFF. The V call is TRBV5-4, the J call TRBJ2-2; TRBD2 is a possible D gene (6 bases). Germline loops: CDR1 SGHNT, CDR2 YYREEE (reference sequence). This CDR3 is 12 amino acids long.

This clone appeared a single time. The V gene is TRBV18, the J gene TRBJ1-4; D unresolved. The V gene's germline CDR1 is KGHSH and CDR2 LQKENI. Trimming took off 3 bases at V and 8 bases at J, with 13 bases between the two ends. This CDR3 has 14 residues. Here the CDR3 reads CASSPRRDGEKLFF. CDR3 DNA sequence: TGTGCCAGCTCACCGCGGAGGGATGGGGAAAAACTGTTTTTT.

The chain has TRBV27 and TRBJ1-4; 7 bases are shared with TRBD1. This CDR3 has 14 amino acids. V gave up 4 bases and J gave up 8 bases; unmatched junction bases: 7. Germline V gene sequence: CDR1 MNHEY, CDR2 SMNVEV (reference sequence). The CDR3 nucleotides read TGTGCCAGCAGTTCCGCGGACAGGTGGGAAAAACTGTTTTTT. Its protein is CASSSADRWEKLFF. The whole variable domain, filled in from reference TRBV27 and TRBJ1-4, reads EAQVTQNPRYLITVTGKKLTVTCSQNMNHEYMSWYRQDPGLGLRQIYYSMNVEVTDKGDVPEGYKVSRKEKRNFPLILESPSPNQTSLYFCASSSADRWEKLFFGSGTQLSVL.

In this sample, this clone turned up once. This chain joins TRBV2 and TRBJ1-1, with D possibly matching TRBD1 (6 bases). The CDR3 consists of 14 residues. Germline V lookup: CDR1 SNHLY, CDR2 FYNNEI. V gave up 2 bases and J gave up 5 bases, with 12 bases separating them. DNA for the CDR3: TGTGCCAGCAGTGAACGGGAGGGGGTGACTGAAGCTTTCTTT. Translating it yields CASSEREGVTEAFF.

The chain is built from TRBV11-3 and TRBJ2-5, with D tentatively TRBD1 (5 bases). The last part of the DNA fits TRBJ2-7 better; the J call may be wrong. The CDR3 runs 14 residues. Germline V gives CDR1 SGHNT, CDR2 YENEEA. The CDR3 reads CASSYQGNNVEQYF. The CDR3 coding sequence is TGTGCCAGCAGTTATCAGGGAAATAACGTCGAGCAGTACTTC.

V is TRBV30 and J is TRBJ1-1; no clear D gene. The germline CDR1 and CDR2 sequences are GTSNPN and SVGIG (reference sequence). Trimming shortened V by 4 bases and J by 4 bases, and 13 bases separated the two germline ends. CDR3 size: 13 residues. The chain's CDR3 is CAWNILRGTEAFF. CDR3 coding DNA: TGTGCCTGGAATATCCTAAGAGGCACTGAAGCTTTCTTT.

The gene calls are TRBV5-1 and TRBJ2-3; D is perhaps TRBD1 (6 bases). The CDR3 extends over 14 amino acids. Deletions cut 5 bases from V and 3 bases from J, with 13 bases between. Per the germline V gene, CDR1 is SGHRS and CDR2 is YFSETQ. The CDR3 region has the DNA TGCGCCAGCAGAAGGGCAGGGGAGACAGATACGCAGTATTTT. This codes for CASRRAGETDTQYF.

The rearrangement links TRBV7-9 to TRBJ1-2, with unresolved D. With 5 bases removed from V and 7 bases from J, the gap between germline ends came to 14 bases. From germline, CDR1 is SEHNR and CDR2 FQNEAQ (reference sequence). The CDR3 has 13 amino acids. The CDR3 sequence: CASSLPAQPGYTF. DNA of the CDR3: TGTGCCAGCAGCCTTCCTGCACAGCCTGGCTACACCTTC.

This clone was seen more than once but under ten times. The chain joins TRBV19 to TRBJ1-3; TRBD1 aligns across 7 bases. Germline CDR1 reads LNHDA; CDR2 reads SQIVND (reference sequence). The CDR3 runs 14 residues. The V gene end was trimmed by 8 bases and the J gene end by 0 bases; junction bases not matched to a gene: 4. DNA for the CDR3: TGTGCCAGTGACCGGGACAGCTCTGGAAACACCATATATTTT. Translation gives CASDRDSSGNTIYF.

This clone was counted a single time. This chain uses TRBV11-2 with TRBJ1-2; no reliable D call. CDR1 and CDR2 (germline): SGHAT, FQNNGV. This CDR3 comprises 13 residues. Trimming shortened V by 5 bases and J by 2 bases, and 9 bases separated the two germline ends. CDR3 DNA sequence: TGTGCCAGCAGCCCCTCACTAAACTATGGCTACACCTTC. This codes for CASSPSLNYGYTF. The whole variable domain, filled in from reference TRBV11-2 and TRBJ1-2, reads EAGVAQSPRYKIIEKRQSVAFWCNPISGHATLYWYQQILGQGPKLLIQFQNNGVVDDSQLPKDRFSAERLKGVDSTLKIQPAKLEDSAVYLCASSPSLNYGYTFGSGTRLTVV.

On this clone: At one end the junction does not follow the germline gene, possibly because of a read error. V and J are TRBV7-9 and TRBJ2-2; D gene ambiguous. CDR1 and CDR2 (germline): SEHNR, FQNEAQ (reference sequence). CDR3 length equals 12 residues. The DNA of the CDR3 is TGTTCCAGCAGCTTCGGTGGCGGGGAGCTGTTTTTT. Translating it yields CSSSFGGGELFF.

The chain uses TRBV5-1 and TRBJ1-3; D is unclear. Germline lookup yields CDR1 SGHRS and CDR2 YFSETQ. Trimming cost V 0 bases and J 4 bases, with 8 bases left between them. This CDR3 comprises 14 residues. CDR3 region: CASSLEQAGNTIYF. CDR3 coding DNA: TGCGCCAGCAGCTTGGAGCAGGCCGGAAACACCATATATTTT.

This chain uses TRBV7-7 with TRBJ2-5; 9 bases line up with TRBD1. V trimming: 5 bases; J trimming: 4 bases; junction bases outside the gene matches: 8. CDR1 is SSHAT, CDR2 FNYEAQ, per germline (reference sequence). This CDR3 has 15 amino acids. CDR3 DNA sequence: TGTGCCAGCAGCCGCGGACAGGGGCAGGGAGAGACCCAGTACTTC. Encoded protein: CASSRGQGQGETQYF.

The CDR3 loop reads CASSLGQGMNTEAFF. CDR3 nucleotide sequence: TGTGCCAGCTCACTAGGACAGGGGATGAACACTGAAGCTTTCTTT. J is TRBJ1-1 and V is TRBV18, with 9 bases that match TRBD1. The CDR3 length is 15 residues. V shed 4 bases, J shed 0 bases, and the junction held 3 bases outside the gene matches. Germline-derived CDR1 and CDR2 are KGHSH and LQKENI.

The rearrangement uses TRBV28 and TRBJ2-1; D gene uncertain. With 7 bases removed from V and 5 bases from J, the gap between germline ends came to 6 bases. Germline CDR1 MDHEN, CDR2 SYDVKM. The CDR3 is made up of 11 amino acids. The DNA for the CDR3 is TGTGCCAGCACCTCGGACAATGAGCAGTTCTTC. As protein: CASTSDNEQFF.

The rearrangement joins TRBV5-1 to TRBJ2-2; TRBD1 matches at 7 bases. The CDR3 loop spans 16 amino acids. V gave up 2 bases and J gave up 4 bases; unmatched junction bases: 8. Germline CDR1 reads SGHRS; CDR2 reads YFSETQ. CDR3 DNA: TGCGCCAGCAGCTTACGGTTTGCAGGGGGCACCGGGGAGCTGTTTTTT. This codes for CASSLRFAGGTGELFF.